This T cell receptor beta chain was obtained from a study of T cell clonotyping in hematopoietic cell transplantation. Whole-study results and caveats: No sorting was done, leaving CD4 and CD8 contributions mixed. Higher Inverse Simpson Index values in graft donor and pretransplant recipient predicted broader posttransplant TCR diversity.

Sequencing was performed with immunoSEQ multiplex PCR; in TCRdb, only in-frame clones are kept and a portion is missing. The data show over 9,500 clones, more than 85% seen once. V was clipped by 0 bases and J by 8 bases, with 23 bases between them. The CDR3 totals 19 residues. Germline CDR1 is LGHNA and CDR2 is YSLEER. This clone has just one count. The antigen remains undetermined. The sequence derives from a woman in her forties or fifties in good health. Some clones in this sample may be carry-over from other donors' samples. The V gene is TRBV4-3, the J gene TRBJ1-6; D gene unclear. Sequencing was carried out using peripheral blood mononuclear cells. The CDR3 spells CASSQDLVYLGNHHSPLHF. The DNA of the CDR3 is TGCGCCAGCAGCCAAGATCTTGTGTATTTGGGGAATCATCATTCACCCCTCCACTTT.